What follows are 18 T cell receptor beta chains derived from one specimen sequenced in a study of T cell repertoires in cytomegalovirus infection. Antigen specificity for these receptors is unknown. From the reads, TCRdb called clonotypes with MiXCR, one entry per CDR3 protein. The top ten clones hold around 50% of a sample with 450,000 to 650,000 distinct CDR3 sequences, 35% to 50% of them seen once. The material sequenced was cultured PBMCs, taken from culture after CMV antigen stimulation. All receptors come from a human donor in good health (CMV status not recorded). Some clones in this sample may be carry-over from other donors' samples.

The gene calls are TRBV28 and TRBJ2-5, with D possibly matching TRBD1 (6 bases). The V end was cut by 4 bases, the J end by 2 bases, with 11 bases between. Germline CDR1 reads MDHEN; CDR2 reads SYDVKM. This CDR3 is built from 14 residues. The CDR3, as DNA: TGTGCCAGCAGTTCCCCCGACAGGCAAGAGACCCAGTACTTC. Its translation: CASSSPDRQETQYF.

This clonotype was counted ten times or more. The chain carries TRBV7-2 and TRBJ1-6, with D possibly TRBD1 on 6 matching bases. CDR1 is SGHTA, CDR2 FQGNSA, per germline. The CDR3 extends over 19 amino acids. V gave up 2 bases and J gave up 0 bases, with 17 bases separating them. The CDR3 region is CASSLQGRGLLSYNSPLHF. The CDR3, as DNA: TGTGCCAGCAGCTTACAGGGTCGGGGGCTCCTCTCCTATAATTCACCCCTCCACTTT. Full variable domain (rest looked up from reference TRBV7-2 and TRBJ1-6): GAGVSQSPSNKVTEKGKDVELRCDPISGHTALYWYRQSLGQGLEFLIYFQGNSAPDKSGLPSDRFSAERTGGSVSTLTIQRTQQEDSAVYLCASSLQGRGLLSYNSPLHFGNGTRLTVT.

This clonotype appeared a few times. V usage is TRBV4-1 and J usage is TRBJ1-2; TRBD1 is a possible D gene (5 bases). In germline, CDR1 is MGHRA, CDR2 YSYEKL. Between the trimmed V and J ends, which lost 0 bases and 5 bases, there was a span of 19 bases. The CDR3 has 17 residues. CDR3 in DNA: TGCGCCAGCAGCCAAGAAACGCCGCGGGGTAAGGGGTATGGCTACACCTTC. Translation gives CASSQETPRGKGYGYTF.

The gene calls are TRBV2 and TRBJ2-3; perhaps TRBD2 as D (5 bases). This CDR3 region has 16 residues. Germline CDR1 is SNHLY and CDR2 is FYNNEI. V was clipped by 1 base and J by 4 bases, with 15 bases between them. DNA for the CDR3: TGTGCCAGCAGTGAAGGGGCAGGCGGGTCCCCAGATACGCAGTATTTT. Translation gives CASSEGAGGSPDTQYF.

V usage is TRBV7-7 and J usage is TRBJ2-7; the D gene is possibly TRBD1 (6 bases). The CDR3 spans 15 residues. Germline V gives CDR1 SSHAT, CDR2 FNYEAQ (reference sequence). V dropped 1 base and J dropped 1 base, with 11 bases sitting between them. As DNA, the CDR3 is TGTGCCAGCAGCTTAGATTGGGGGCCTTCCTACGAGCAGTACTTC. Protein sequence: CASSLDWGPSYEQYF.

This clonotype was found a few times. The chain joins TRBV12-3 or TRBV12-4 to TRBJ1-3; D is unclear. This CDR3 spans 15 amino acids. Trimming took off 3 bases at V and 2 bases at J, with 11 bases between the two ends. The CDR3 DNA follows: TGTGCCAGCAGTTTTAAACCGCGCACTGGAAACACCATATATTTT. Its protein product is CASSFKPRTGNTIYF.

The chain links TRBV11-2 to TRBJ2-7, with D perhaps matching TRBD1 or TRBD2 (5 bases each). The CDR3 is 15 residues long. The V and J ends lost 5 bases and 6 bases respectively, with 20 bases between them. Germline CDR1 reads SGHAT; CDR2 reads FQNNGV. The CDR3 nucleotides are TGTGCCAGCAGCCCGACCGGGACGGACGTTCGCGAGCAGTACTTC. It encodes CASSPTGTDVREQYF.

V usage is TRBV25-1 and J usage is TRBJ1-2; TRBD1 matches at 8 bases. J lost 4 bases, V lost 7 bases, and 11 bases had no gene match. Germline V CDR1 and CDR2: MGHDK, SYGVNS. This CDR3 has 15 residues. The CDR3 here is CASNRTGTYPYGYTF. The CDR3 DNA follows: TGTGCCAGCAATCGGACAGGGACCTATCCCTATGGCTACACCTTC.

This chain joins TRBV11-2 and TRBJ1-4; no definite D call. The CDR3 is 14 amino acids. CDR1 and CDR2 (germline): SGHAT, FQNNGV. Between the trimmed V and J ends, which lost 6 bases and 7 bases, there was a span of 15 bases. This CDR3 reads CASSQNVGSEKLFF. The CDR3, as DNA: TGTGCCAGCAGTCAGAACGTGGGTAGTGAAAAACTGTTTTTT.

DNA of the CDR3: TGTGCCAGCAGTTACCACGCGGCGGGGGTTGGAGAGACCCAGTACTTC. Translation gives CASSYHAAGVGETQYF. The chain recombines TRBV6-2 or TRBV6-3 with TRBJ2-5; 7 bases line up with TRBD2. Germline CDR1 is MNHEY and CDR2 is SVGEGT. V trimming: 2 bases; J trimming: 4 bases; junction bases outside the gene matches: 10. CDR3 length: 16 residues.

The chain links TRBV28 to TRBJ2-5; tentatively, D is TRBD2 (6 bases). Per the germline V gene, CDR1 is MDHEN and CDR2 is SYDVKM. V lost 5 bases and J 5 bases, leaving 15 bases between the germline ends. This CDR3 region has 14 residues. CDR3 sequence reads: CASSSRRGMETQYF. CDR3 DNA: TGTGCCAGCAGTAGTAGGAGGGGAATGGAGACCCAGTACTTC.

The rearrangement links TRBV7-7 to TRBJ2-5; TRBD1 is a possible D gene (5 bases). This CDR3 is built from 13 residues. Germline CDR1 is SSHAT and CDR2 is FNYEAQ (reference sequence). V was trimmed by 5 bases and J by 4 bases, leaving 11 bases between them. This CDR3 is CASSPDSRETQYF. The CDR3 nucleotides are TGTGCCAGCAGCCCCGACAGCAGAGAGACCCAGTACTTC.

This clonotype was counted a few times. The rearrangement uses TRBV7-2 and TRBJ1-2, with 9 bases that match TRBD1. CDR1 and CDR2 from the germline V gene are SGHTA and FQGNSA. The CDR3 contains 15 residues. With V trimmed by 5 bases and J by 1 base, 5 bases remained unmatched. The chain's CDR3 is CASSEQGAGNYGYTF. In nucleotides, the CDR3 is TGTGCCAGCAGCGAACAGGGGGCGGGTAACTATGGCTACACCTTC.

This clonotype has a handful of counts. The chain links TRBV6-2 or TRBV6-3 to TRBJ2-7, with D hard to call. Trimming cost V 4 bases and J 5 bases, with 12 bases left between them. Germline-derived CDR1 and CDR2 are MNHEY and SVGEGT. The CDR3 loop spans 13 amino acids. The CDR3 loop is CASSSRRPHEQYF. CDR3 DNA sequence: TGTGCCAGCAGTTCGCGTCGTCCCCACGAGCAGTACTTC.

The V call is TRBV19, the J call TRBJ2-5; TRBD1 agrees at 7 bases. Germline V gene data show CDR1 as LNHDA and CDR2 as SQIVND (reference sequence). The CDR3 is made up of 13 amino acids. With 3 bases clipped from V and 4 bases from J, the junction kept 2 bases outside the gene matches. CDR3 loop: CASSMRDRETQYF. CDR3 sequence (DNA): TGTGCCAGTAGTATGAGGGACAGAGAGACCCAGTACTTC.

CDR3 sequence: CSVKGGGQYNEQFF. CDR3 bases: TGCAGTGTCAAAGGCGGTGGGCAATACAATGAGCAGTTCTTC. The chain couples TRBV20-1 to TRBJ2-1, with D uncertain. Per germline, CDR1 DFQATT and CDR2 SNEGSKA (reference sequence). The CDR3 consists of 14 residues. The V and J ends lost 7 bases and 4 bases respectively, with 17 bases between them.

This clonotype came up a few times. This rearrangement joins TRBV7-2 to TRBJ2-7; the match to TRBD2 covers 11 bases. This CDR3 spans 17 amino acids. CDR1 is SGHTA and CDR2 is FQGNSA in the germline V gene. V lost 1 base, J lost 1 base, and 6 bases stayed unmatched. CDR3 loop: CASSLVAGGIGSYEQYF. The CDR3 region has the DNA TGTGCCAGCAGCTTAGTAGCGGGAGGGATCGGTTCCTACGAGCAGTACTTC.

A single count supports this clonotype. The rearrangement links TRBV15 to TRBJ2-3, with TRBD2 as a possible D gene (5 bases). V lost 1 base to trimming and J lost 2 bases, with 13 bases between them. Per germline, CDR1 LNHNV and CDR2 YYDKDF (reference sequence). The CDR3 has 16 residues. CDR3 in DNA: TGTGCCACCAGCAGAGGAGAAGGCGGGTACACAGATACGCAGTATTTT. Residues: CATSRGEGGYTDTQYF.